This TCR beta chain was recovered during a study of T cells after posttransplantation cyclophosphamide. V trimming: 0 bases; J trimming: 4 bases; junction bases outside the gene matches: 12. Germline V gene lookup returns CDR1 MGHRA and CDR2 YSYEKL. The CDR3 length is 18 residues. Study-wide results and limits: Tissue-infiltrating T cells from skin or gut overlapped little with blood T cells.

Produced via immunoSEQ multiplex PCR; TCRdb's table is partial and in-frame only. Of some 4,200 clones listed, 76% are singletons. In its sample, this clone was seen a few times. Its target is not known. Busulfan-fludarabine conditioning, marrow transplant, and cyclophosphamide on days +3 and +4 were administered. The sample consisted of PBMCs, taken after allogeneic stem cell transplant with posttransplant cyclophosphamide. This clonotype originated in a male patient aged 40-55 years who received an allogeneic stem cell transplant from a related donor, was CMV-positive, and had acute and chronic GVHD. Some T cells could come from the graft donor. The chain recombines TRBV4-1 with TRBJ2-7; TRBD1 agrees at 10 bases. The CDR3 region is CASSQDQDRGAGFYEQYF. The CDR3 coding sequence is TGCGCCAGCAGCCAAGATCAGGACAGGGGGGCAGGTTTTTACGAGCAGTACTTC.